One T cell receptor (beta chain) is described in this entry. Its antigen is not identified. These data are taken from a study of blood T cells in healthy people across ages. Trimming took off 3 bases at V and 6 bases at J, with 7 bases between the two ends. The CDR3 loop spans 12 amino acids. CDR1 and CDR2 from the germline V gene are SGHTA and FQGNSA. Together with a sample-barcoded 5' primer, a J-beta primer mix was included in a second PCR lasting roughly 6 to 12 cycles. A single record per CDR3 protein comes from TCRdb applying MiXCR to the 5' RACE reads. The repertoire consists of over 1,500,000 distinct CDR3 sequences, with approximately 39% occurring once and the leading ten covering under 25%. Regarding the study as a whole: Older age coincided with a roughly linear decline in TCR beta diversity per million T cells. CMV status of donors was not determined, possibly confounding expanded clonotype changes.

This receptor was taken from a human donor in good health. The chain has TRBV7-2 and TRBJ2-3; D gene unclear. Input material: blood. CDR3 DNA: TGTGCCAGCAGCTTCTTCAGGGATACGCAGTATTTT. Encoded protein: CASSFFRDTQYF.